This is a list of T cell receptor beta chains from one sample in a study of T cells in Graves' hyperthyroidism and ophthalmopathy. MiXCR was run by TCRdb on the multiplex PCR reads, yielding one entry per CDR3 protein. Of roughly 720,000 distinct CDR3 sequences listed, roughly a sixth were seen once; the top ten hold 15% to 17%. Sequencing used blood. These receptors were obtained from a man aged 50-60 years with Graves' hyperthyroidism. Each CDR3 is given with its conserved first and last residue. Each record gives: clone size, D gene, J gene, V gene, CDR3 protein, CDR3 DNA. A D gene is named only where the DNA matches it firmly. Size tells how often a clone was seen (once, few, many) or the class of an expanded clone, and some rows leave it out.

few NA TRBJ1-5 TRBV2 CASSDQGAGNQPQHF TGTGCCAGCAGTGACCAGGGCGCCGGCAATCAGCCCCAGCATTTT
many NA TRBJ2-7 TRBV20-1 CSALTTGTYEQYF TGCAGTGCACTTACGACCGGGACCTACGAGCAGTACTTC
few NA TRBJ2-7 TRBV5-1 CASSFSRTAYEQYF TGCGCCAGCAGCTTCAGCAGGACGGCCTACGAGCAGTACTTC
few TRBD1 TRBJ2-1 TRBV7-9 CASRLTGGYSYNEQFF TGTGCCAGCAGACTTACAGGGGGCTACTCCTACAATGAGCAGTTCTTC
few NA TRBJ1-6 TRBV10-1 CASSESGLNNSPLHF TGCGCCAGCAGTGAATCCGGGCTCAATAATTCACCCCTCCACTTT
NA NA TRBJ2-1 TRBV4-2 CASSQGGGLNNEQFF TGTGCCAGCAGCCAAGGCGGCGGTCTGAACAATGAGCAGTTCTTC
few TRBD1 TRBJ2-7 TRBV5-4 CASSPGQGAPNEQYF TGTGCCAGCAGCCCCGGACAGGGGGCGCCCAACGAGCAGTACTTC
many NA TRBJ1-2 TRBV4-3 CASSQGTLGYTF TGCGCCAGCAGCCAAGGGACACTTGGCTACACCTTC
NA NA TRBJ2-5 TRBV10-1 CASSVGTQETQYF TGCGCCAGCAGTGTTGGGACTCAAGAGACCCAGTACTTC
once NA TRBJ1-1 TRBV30 CAWDPDRNEAFF TGTGCCTGGGATCCGGACAGAAATGAAGCTTTCTTT
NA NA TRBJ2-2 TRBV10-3 CAISPTNTGELFF TGTGCCATCAGTCCTACGAACACCGGGGAGCTGTTTTTT
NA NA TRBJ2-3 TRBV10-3 CAITGAVTDTQYF TGTGCCATCACTGGGGCCGTCACAGATACGCAGTATTTT
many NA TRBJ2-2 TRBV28 CASSLSNGELFF TGTGCCAGCAGTTTATCGAACGGGGAGCTGTTTTTT
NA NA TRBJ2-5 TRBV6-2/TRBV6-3 CASSSPGEGGETQYF TGTGCCAGCAGTTCTCCGGGAGAGGGTGGAGAGACCCAGTACTTC
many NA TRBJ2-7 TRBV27 CASSSAGLQLYEQYF TGTGCCAGCAGTTCAGCAGGTCTCCAACTCTACGAGCAGTACTTC
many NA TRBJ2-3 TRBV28 CASSWPSSTDTQYF TGTGCCAGCAGTTGGCCATCTAGCACAGATACGCAGTATTTT
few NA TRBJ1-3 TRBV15 CATSRDRGFGNTIYF TGTGCCACCAGCAGAGACCGGGGATTCGGTAACACCATATATTTT
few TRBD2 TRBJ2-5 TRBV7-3 CASSSAGSQETQYF TGTGCCAGCAGCTCAGCGGGAAGCCAAGAGACCCAGTACTTC
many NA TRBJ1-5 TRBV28 CASSLPTPAGNQPQHF TGTGCCAGCAGTTTGCCGACTCCCGCCGGCAATCAGCCCCAGCATTTT
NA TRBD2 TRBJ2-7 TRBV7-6 CASSLGTSAEQYF TGTGCCAGCAGCTTAGGGACTAGCGCCGAGCAGTACTTC
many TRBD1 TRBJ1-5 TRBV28 CASSPWTGNQPQHF TGTGCCAGCAGTCCCTGGACAGGGAATCAGCCCCAGCATTTT
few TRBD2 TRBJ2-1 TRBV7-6 CASSQLARSSYNEQFF TGTGCCAGCAGTCAACTAGCGCGTAGCTCCTACAATGAGCAGTTCTTC
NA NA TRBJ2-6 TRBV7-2 CASSKDGDYMRGANVLTF TGTGCCAGCAGCAAGGACGGCGATTATATGAGAGGGGCCAACGTCCTGACTTTC
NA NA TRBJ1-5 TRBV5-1 CASSPGGGGSNQPQHF TGCGCCAGCAGCCCGGGGGGGGGGGGCAGCAATCAGCCCCAGCATTTT
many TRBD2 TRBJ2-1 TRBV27 CASTLLGLAGNNEQFF TGTGCCAGCACCCTATTGGGACTAGCGGGGAACAATGAGCAGTTCTTC
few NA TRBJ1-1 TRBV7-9 CASSSFKGIRGTEAFF TGTGCCAGCAGCTCGTTTAAGGGAATAAGAGGGACTGAAGCTTTCTTT
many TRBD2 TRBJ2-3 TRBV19 CASMLAGGSPSDTQYF TGTGCCAGTATGCTAGCGGGAGGCAGTCCGTCAGATACGCAGTATTTT
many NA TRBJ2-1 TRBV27 CASSFQGTAINEQFF TGTGCCAGCAGTTTCCAAGGGACGGCTATCAATGAGCAGTTCTTC
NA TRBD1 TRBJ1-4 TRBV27 CASSYRGSLKLFF TGTGCCAGCAGCTACAGGGGGTCCCTAAAACTGTTTTTT
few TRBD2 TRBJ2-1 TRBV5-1 CASSISSGSDSYNEQFF TGCGCCAGCAGCATCTCTAGCGGGAGTGACTCCTACAATGAGCAGTTCTTC
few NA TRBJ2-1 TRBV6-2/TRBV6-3 CASSNSAPFYNEQFF TGTGCCAGCAGCAATTCCGCCCCCTTTTACAATGAGCAGTTCTTC
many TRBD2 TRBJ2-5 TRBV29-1 CSVGTSGKETQYF TGCAGCGTCGGGACTAGCGGGAAAGAGACCCAGTACTTC
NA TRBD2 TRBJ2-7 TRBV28 CASSPAGGLGYEQYF TGTGCCAGCAGTCCAGCCGGGGGGTTGGGCTACGAGCAGTACTTC
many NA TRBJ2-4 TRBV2 CASSEGSLKNIQYF TGTGCCAGCAGTGAGGGGAGCTTAAAAAACATTCAGTACTTC
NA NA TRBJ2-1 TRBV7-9 CASRSQGKGIDEQFF TGTGCCAGCAGGTCGCAGGGAAAAGGGATCGATGAGCAGTTCTTC
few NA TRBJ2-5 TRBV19 CASSAGRGGQSMRETQYF TGTGCCAGTAGTGCCGGACGGGGAGGACAGTCTATGCGTGAGACCCAGTACTTC
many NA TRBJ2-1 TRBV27 CASSLWGGLSDSDNEQFF TGTGCCAGCAGTTTATGGGGGGGATTATCGGACAGCGACAATGAGCAGTTCTTC
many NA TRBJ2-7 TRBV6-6 CASSYAGGRSSHEQYF TGTGCCAGCAGTTACGCCGGAGGGCGGTCCTCCCACGAGCAGTACTTC
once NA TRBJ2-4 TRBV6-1 CASSEFPGAAKNIQYF TGTGCCAGCAGTGAATTTCCGGGGGCGGCCAAAAACATTCAGTACTTC
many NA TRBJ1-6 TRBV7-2 CASSFAEDSPLHF TGTGCCAGCAGCTTTGCTGAGGATTCACCCCTCCACTTT
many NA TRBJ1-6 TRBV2 CASMGEKVNSPLHF TGTGCCAGCATGGGAGAGAAGGTGAATTCACCCCTCCACTTT
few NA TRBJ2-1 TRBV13 CASTKQGGYNEQFF TGTGCCAGCACCAAACAGGGAGGCTACAATGAGCAGTTCTTC
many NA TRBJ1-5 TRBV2 CASRAGLRSNQPQHF TGTGCCAGCAGGGCAGGGCTGAGGAGCAATCAGCCCCAGCATTTT
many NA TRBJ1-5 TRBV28 CASAPWESNQPQHF TGTGCCAGCGCCCCCTGGGAAAGCAATCAGCCCCAGCATTTT
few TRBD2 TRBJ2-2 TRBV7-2 CASSLDSRETGGELFF TGTGCCAGCAGCTTAGATTCGCGGGAGACCGGCGGGGAGCTGTTTTTT
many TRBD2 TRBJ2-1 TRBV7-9 CASSEPSGGDEQFF TGTGCCAGCAGCGAACCTAGCGGGGGCGATGAGCAGTTCTTC